The 20 T cell receptor beta chains in this list originate from one sample, sequenced in a study of T cell changes during pregnancy in multiple sclerosis. Assay: immunoSEQ multiplex PCR; the TCRdb copy retains only in-frame clones and omits some. The data contain 45,000 to 55,000 clones, about 91% of them singletons. The material was peripheral blood, obtained after pregnancy. All receptors derive from a female donor with multiple sclerosis, enrolled in a pregnancy study.

This chain links TRBV27 with TRBJ1-2; D ambiguous. CDR1 is MNHEY and CDR2 is SMNVEV in the germline V gene (reference sequence). The length of the CDR3 is 13 residues. V gave up 3 bases and J gave up 5 bases, with 10 bases separating them. The CDR3 DNA reads as TGTGCCAGCAGTTTGAAAAGGGAGTATGGCTACACCTTC. This encodes CASSLKREYGYTF.

This clone was recorded only once. This sequence joins TRBV4-2 and TRBJ2-2, with TRBD1 matching 10 bases. The CDR3 spans 21 residues. Germline V gene lookup returns CDR1 LGHNA and CDR2 YNFKEQ. The J segment lost 0 bases and the V segment lost 4 bases, leaving 17 bases of the junction unmatched. CDR3 residues: CASSRQGFLGQGLTNTGELFF. Here the CDR3 DNA reads TGTGCCAGCAGCCGCCAAGGATTTTTGGGACAGGGGCTGACGAACACCGGGGAGCTGTTTTTT.

This chain uses TRBV6-5 with TRBJ2-7; D gene ambiguous. The V end lost 0 bases, the J end lost 2 bases, and 14 bases lay between the germline ends. The CDR3 spans 16 residues. CDR1 and CDR2 from the germline V gene are MNHEY and SVGAGI. The CDR3 nucleotides are TGTGCCAGCAGTTACTCGGTCGTCGCGCCTACCTACGAGCAGTACTTC. Translated: CASSYSVVAPTYEQYF.

The genes are TRBV5-6 and TRBJ1-3; maybe TRBD1 (6 bases). Germline CDR1 is SGHDT and CDR2 is YYEEEE. V shed 5 bases and J shed 3 bases, with 15 bases lying between them. The CDR3 loop spans 15 amino acids. In DNA form, the CDR3 reads TGTGCCAGCAGTCAAACACAGGGCATTGGAAACACCATATATTTT. It codes for CASSQTQGIGNTIYF.

The chain recombines TRBV19 with TRBJ1-2, with TRBD1 as a possible D gene (6 bases). Trimming removed 8 bases at V and 14 bases at J, with 15 bases between. The CDR3 extends over 10 amino acids. The germline gives CDR1 LNHDA, CDR2 SQIVND (reference sequence). The CDR3 region has the DNA TGTGCCAGTCCGAGGGGGGGAAATACCTTC. Its protein is CASPRGGNTF.

This sequence joins TRBV4-3 and TRBJ2-6; the match to TRBD1 covers 9 bases. Per germline, CDR1 LGHNA and CDR2 YSLEER. The CDR3 is 16 residues long. Trimming removed 2 bases from V and 9 bases from J; junction bases left unmatched: 8. The CDR3 reads CASSQLGQGGDNVLTF. Written as DNA, the CDR3 is TGCGCCAGCAGCCAACTGGGACAGGGCGGCGACAACGTCCTGACTTTC.

In its sample, this clone ranks as medium-sized. The chain carries TRBV2 and TRBJ2-3; no reliable D call. V dropped 2 bases and J dropped 2 bases, with 14 bases sitting between them. Germline V gene data show CDR1 as SNHLY and CDR2 as FYNNEI. This CDR3 has 16 residues. For the CDR3, the DNA is TGTGCCAGCAGTGAAAACCCCTACTCGTCCACAGATACGCAGTATTTT. Translated, it gives CASSENPYSSTDTQYF.

The genes are TRBV7-9 and TRBJ1-5; D might be TRBD1 (5 bases). CDR3 length equals 17 residues. The germline gives CDR1 SEHNR, CDR2 FQNEAQ (reference sequence). The V gene lost 1 base and the J gene lost 0 bases, with 13 bases spanning the gap. The CDR3 nucleotides read TGTGCCAGCAGCTTAGGTGGGGGGACCTATAGCAATCAGCCCCAGCATTTT. Its protein is CASSLGGGTYSNQPQHF. The complete variable domain, with remaining parts taken from reference TRBV7-9 and TRBJ1-5, reads DTGVSQNPRHKITKRGQNVTFRCDPISEHNRLYWYRQTLGQGPEFLTYFQNEAQLEKSRLLSDRFSAERPKGSFSTLEIQRTEQGDSAMYLCASSLGGGTYSNQPQHFGDGTRLSIL.

V usage is TRBV9 and J usage is TRBJ1-2, with 7 positions matching TRBD1. CDR3 size: 15 residues. V shed 3 bases, J shed 1 base, and the junction held 6 bases outside the gene matches. The germline CDR1 and CDR2 sequences are SGDLS and YYNGEE. CDR3 nucleotides: TGTGCCAGCAGCGAACGACAGGGATTTAACTATGGCTACACCTTC. It translates to CASSERQGFNYGYTF.

This chain connects TRBV6-4 to TRBJ2-1, with D possibly being TRBD1 (7 bases). The CDR3 runs to 16 residues. V dropped 6 bases and J dropped 2 bases, with 17 bases sitting between them. Germline CDR1 MRHNA, CDR2 SNTAGT. The CDR3 protein is CASSEGGGETYNEQFF. The CDR3 DNA reads as TGTGCCAGCAGCGAAGGAGGGGGCGAAACCTACAATGAGCAGTTCTTC.

The chain is built from TRBV14 and TRBJ2-3, with 11 positions matching TRBD2. With V trimmed by 4 bases and J by 3 bases, 6 bases remained unmatched. In germline, CDR1 is SGHDN, CDR2 FVKESK. The CDR3 is 16 residues long. CDR3 loop: CASSPIRTSGTDTQYF. CDR3 bases: TGTGCCAGCAGCCCGATTCGGACTAGCGGGACAGATACGCAGTATTTT.

The CDR3 nucleotides are TGTGCCAGCAGCGTAGTAGGGGGGACTAGCGGGACCTTTATGAATACGCAGTATTTT. It yields the protein CASSVVGGTSGTFMNTQYF. V is TRBV9 and J is TRBJ2-3; the match to TRBD2 covers 13 bases. V gave up 0 bases and J gave up 7 bases; unmatched junction bases: 14. The germline CDR1 and CDR2 sequences are SGDLS and YYNGEE. There are 19 residues in the CDR3.

The chain is built from TRBV19 and TRBJ2-2, with TRBD1 matching over 7 bases. Trimming at V came to 0 bases and at J to 0 bases, leaving 4 bases not matched to a gene. The CDR3 loop spans 17 amino acids. The germline gives CDR1 LNHDA, CDR2 SQIVND (reference sequence). CDR3 residues: CASSIDADRPNTGELFF. In nucleotides, the CDR3 is TGTGCCAGTAGTATAGATGCGGACAGGCCGAACACCGGGGAGCTGTTTTTT.

The V and J genes are TRBV4-2 and TRBJ2-7; 9 nucleotides agree with TRBD1. V lost 3 bases to trimming and J lost 5 bases; unmatched junction nucleotides: 14. In germline, CDR1 is LGHNA, CDR2 YNFKEQ. The CDR3 is 17 amino acids. CDR3 protein: CASSQGTPGQGADEQYF. CDR3 nucleotides: TGTGCCAGCAGCCAGGGTACTCCGGGACAGGGCGCCGACGAGCAGTACTTC.

The CDR3 loop is CASPDSAGGNNRDTQYF. The DNA of the CDR3 is TGTGCCAGCCCCGATTCAGCGGGGGGGAATAATCGAGATACGCAGTATTTT. The chain uses TRBV7-9 and TRBJ2-3, with TRBD2 matching 10 bases. Germline-derived CDR1 and CDR2 are SEHNR and FQNEAQ (reference sequence). The CDR3 consists of 17 residues. V gave up 8 bases and J gave up 5 bases; unmatched junction bases: 16.

The sample holds a few counts of this clone. V usage is TRBV5-5 and J usage is TRBJ2-7; 8 bases are shared with TRBD2. V was pared by 4 bases and J by 2 bases, with 14 bases of the junction left unmatched. The germline CDR1 and CDR2 sequences are SGHKS and YYEKEE (reference sequence). The CDR3 has 17 residues. The chain's CDR3 is CASSRTVAGHPTYEQYF. DNA of the CDR3: TGTGCCAGCAGCCGGACCGTAGCGGGACATCCTACCTACGAGCAGTACTTC. The full variable domain, in which reference TRBV5-5 and TRBJ2-7 provide the parts outside the CDR3, is DAGVTQSPTHLIKTRGQQVTLRCSPISGHKSVSWYQQVLGQGPQFIFQYYEKEERGRGNFPDRFSARQFPNYSSELNVNALLLGDSALYLCASSRTVAGHPTYEQYFGPGTRLTVT.

The chain recombines TRBV1 with TRBJ2-1; the D call in the table, TRBD2, was not verified against the DNA. TRBV1 constitutes a pseudogene. The CDR3 is made up of 20 amino acids. CDR3 region: CTSSQDPSGGARSSYNEQFF. The CDR3 region has the DNA TGCACCAGCAGCCAAGACCCTAGCGGGGGGGCCCGGAGCTCCTACAATGAGCAGTTCTTC.

This sequence joins TRBV19 and TRBJ2-7; possibly TRBD2 for D (6 bases). This CDR3 region has 14 residues. V was trimmed by 8 bases and J by 0 bases, leaving 14 bases between them. The germline gives CDR1 LNHDA, CDR2 SQIVND (reference sequence). The CDR3 coding sequence is TGTGCCAGTCGTAGGACGGGGGTCTCCTACGAGCAGTACTTC. It translates to CASRRTGVSYEQYF.

This clone was observed once. The chain uses TRBV6-5 and TRBJ1-2; TRBD1 matches 10 bases. From germline, CDR1 is MNHEY and CDR2 SVGAGI. V gave up 4 bases and J gave up 8 bases; unmatched junction bases: 7. The CDR3 is made up of 14 amino acids. The CDR3 DNA follows: TGTGCCAGCAGTTCCCGGGACAGGGGAGGCGGCTACACCTTC. It translates to CASSSRDRGGGYTF.

This clone is medium-sized. The chain employs TRBV14 and TRBJ2-7; 8 bases match TRBD2. J lost 1 base, V lost 4 bases, and 18 bases had no gene match. The CDR3 runs 19 residues. Germline V lookup: CDR1 SGHDN, CDR2 FVKESK. CDR3 residues: CASSPKRVWGRGGSYEQYF. The CDR3 bases are TGTGCCAGCAGCCCGAAGAGAGTGTGGGGACGGGGGGGTTCCTACGAGCAGTACTTC.